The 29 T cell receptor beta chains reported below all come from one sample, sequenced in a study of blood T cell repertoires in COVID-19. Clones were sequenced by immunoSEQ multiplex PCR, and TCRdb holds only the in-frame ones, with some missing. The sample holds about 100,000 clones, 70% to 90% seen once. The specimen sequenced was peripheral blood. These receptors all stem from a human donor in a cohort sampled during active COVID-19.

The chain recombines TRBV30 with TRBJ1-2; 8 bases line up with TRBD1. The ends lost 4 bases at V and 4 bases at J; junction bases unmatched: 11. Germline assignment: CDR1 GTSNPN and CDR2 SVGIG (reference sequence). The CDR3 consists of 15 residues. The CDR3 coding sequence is TGTGCCTGGAATCGACAGGGGCGGAAGAGCTATGGCTACACCTTC. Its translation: CAWNRQGRKSYGYTF.

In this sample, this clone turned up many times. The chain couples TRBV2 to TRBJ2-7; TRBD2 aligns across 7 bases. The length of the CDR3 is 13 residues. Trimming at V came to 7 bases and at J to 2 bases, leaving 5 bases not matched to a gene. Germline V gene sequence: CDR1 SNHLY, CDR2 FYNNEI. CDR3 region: CASNRDYPYEQYF. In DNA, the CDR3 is TGTGCCAGCAACCGGGACTATCCCTACGAGCAGTACTTC.

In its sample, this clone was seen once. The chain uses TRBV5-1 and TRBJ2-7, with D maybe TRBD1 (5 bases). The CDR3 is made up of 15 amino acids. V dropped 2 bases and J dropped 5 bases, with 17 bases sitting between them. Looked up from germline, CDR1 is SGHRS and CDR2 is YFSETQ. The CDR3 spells CASSLPRQGEDEQYF. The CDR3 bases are TGCGCCAGCAGCTTACCCAGGCAGGGCGAGGACGAGCAGTACTTC.

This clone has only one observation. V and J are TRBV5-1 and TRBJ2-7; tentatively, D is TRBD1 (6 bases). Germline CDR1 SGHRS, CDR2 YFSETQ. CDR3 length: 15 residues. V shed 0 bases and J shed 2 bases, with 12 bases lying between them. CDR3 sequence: CASSLVDRPTYEQYF. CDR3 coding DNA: TGCGCCAGCAGCTTGGTCGACAGGCCTACCTACGAGCAGTACTTC. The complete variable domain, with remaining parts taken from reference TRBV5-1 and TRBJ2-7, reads KAGVTQTPRYLIKTRGQQVTLSCSPISGHRSVSWYQQTPGQGLQFLFEYFSETQRNKGNFPGRFSGRQFSNSRSEMNVSTLELGDSALYLCASSLVDRPTYEQYFGPGTRLTVT.

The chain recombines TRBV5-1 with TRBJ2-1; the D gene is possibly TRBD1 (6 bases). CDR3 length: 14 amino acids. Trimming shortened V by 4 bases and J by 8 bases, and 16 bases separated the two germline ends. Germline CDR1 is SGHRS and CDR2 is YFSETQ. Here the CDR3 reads CASSPGHPYDEQFF. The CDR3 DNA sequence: TGCGCCAGCAGCCCGGGACACCCTTACGATGAGCAGTTCTTC.

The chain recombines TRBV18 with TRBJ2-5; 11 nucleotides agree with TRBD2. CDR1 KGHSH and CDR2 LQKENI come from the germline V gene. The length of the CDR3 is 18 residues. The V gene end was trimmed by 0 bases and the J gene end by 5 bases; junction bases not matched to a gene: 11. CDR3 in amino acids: CASSPPRLAGSTRETQYF. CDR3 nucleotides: TGTGCCAGCTCACCACCGAGACTAGCGGGGTCCACTAGGGAGACCCAGTACTTC.

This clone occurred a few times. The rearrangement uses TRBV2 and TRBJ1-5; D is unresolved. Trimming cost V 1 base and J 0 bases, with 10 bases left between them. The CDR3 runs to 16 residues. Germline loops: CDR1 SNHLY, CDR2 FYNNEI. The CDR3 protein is CASSEDRDYSNQPQHF. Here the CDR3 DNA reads TGTGCCAGCAGTGAAGACAGAGATTATAGCAATCAGCCCCAGCATTTT. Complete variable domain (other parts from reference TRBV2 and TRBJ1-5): EPEVTQTPSHQVTQMGQEVILRCVPISNHLYFYWYRQILGQKVEFLVSFYNNEISEKSEIFDDQFSVERPDGSNFTLKIRSTKLEDSAMYFCASSEDRDYSNQPQHFGDGTRLSIL.

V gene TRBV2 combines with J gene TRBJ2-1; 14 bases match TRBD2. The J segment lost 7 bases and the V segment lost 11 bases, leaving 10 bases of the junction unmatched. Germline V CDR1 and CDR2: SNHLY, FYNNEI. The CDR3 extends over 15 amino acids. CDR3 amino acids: CAAKRTSGRWNEQFF. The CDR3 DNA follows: TGTGCCGCCAAGAGGACTAGCGGGAGGTGGAATGAGCAGTTCTTC. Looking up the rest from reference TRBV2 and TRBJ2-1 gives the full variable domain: EPEVTQTPSHQVTQMGQEVILRCVPISNHLYFYWYRQILGQKVEFLVSFYNNEISEKSEIFDDQFSVERPDGSNFTLKIRSTKLEDSAMYFCAAKRTSGRWNEQFFGPGTRLTVL.

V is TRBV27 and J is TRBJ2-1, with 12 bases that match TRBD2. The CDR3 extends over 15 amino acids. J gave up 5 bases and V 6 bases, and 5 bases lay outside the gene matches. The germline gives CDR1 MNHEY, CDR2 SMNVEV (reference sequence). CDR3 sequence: CASSTTSGGNNEQFF. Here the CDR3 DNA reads TGTGCCAGCAGCACAACTAGCGGGGGGAACAATGAGCAGTTCTTC.

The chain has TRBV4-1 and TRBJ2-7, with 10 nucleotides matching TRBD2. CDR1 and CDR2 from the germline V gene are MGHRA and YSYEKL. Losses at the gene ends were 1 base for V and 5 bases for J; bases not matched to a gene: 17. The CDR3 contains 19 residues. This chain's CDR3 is CASSQGGASGRGRENEQYF. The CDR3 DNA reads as TGCGCCAGCAGCCAAGGGGGGGCTAGCGGGAGAGGGCGCGAAAACGAGCAGTACTTC.

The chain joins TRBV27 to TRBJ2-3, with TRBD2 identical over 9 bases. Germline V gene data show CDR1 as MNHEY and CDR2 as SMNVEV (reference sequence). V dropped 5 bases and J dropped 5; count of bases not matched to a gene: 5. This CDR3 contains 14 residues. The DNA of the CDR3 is TGTGCCAGCAGTCAGCGGGAGGAGGGAGATACGCAGTATTTT. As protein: CASSQREEGDTQYF.

CDR3 sequence: CASSPSGRAVREQFF. The DNA of the CDR3 is TGTGCCAGCAGTCCCAGCGGGAGGGCCGTGCGTGAGCAGTTCTTC. This sequence joins TRBV6-4 and TRBJ2-1; 10 bases are a match to TRBD2. CDR1 is MRHNA, CDR2 SNTAGT, per germline. The J segment lost 9 bases and the V segment lost 5 bases, leaving 10 bases of the junction unmatched. This CDR3 is 15 amino acids long.

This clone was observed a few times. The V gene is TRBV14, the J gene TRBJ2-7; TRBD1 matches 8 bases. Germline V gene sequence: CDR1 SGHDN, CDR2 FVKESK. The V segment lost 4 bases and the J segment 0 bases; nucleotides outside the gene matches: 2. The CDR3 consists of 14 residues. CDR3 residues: CASSLGQGSYEQYF. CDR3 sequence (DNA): TGTGCCAGCAGCCTAGGACAGGGCTCCTACGAGCAGTACTTC.

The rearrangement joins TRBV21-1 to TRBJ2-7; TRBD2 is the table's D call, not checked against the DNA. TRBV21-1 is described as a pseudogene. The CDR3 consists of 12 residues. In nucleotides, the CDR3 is TGTGCCTACGTAGCGCCGACCTACGAGCAGTACTTC. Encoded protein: CAYVAPTYEQYF.

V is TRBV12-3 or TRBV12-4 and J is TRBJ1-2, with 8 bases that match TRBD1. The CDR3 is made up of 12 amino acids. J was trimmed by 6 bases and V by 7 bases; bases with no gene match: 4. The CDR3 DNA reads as TGTGCCAGCACCGACAGGGGCCATGGCTACACCTTC. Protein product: CASTDRGHGYTF.

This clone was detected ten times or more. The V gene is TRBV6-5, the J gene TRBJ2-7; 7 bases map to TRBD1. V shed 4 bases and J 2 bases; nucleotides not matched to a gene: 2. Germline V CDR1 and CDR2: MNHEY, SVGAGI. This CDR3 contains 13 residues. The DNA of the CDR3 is TGTGCCAGCAGTTGGACAGGAGCCTACGAGCAGTACTTC. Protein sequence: CASSWTGAYEQYF.

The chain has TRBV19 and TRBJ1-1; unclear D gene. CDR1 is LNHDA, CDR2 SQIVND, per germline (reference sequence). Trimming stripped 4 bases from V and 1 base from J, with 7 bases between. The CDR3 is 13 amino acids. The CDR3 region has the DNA TGTGCCAGTAGTACGGTCGGGAACACTGAAGCTTTCTTT. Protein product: CASSTVGNTEAFF.

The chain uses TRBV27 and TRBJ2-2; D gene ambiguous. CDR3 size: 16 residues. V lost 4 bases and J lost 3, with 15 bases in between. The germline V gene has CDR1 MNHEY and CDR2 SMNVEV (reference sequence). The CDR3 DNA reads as TGTGCCAGCAGTTCATACGGAGAGCCAGACACCGGGGAGCTGTTTTTT. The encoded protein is CASSSYGEPDTGELFF.

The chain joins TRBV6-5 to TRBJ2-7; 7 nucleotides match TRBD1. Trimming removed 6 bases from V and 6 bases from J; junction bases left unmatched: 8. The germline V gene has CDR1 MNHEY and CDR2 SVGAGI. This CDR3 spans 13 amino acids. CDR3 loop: CASSTGQLSEQYF. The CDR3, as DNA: TGTGCCAGCAGCACGGGACAGCTTTCCGAGCAGTACTTC.

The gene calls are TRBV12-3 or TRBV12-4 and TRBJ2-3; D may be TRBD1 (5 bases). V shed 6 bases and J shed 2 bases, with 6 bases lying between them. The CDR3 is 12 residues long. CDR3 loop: CASRGPTDTQYF. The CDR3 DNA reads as TGTGCCAGCAGGGGGCCCACAGATACGCAGTATTTT.

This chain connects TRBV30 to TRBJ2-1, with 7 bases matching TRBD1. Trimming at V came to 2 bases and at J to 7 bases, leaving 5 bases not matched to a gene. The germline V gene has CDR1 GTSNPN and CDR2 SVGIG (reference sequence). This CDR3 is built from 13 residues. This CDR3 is CAWSLDRVNEQFF. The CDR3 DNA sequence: TGTGCCTGGAGTTTAGACAGGGTGAATGAGCAGTTCTTC. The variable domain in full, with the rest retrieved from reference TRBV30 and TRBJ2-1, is SQTIHQWPATLVQPVGSPLSLECTVEGTSNPNLYWYRQAAGRGLQLLFYSVGIGQISSEVPQNLSASRPQDRQFILSSKKLLLSDSGFYLCAWSLDRVNEQFFGPGTRLTVL.

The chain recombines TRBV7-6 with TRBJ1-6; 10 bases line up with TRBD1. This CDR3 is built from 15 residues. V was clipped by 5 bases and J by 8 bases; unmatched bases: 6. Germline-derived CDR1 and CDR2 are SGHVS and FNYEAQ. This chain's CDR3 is CASSGTGARDSPLHF. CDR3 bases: TGTGCCAGCAGCGGGACAGGGGCTAGGGATTCACCCCTCCACTTT.

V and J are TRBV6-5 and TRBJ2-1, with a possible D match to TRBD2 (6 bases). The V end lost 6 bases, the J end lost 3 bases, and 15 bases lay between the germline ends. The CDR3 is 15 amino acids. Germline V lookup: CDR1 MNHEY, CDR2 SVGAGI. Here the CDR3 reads CASSWRGGNYNEQFF. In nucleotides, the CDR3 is TGTGCCAGCAGCTGGCGGGGTGGGAACTACAATGAGCAGTTCTTC.

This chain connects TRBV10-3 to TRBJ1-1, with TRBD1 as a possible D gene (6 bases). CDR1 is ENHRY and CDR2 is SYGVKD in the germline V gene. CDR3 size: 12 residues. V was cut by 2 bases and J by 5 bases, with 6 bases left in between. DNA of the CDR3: TGTGCCATCAGTGAGCAGGGGACTGAAGCTTTCTTT. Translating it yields CAISEQGTEAFF.

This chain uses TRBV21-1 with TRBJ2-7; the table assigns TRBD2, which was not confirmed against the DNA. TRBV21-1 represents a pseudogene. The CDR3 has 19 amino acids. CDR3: CASSNEWRDYLPPDYEQYF. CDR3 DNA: TGTGCCAGCAGCAACGAGTGGCGGGATTACCTCCCACCGGACTACGAGCAGTACTTC.

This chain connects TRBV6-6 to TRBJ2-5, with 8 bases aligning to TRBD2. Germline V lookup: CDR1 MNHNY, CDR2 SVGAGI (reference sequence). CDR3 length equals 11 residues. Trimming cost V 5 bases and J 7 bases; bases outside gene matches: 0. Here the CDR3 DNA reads TGTGCCAGCAGTAGCGGGGGGACCCAGTACTTC. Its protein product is CASSSGGTQYF.

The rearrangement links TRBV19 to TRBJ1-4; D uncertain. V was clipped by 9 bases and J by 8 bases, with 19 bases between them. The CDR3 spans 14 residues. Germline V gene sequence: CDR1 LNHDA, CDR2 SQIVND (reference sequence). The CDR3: CASLDTVASEKLFF. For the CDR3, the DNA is TGTGCCAGCCTCGATACAGTCGCTAGCGAAAAACTGTTTTTT. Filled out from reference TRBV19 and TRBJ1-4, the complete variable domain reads DGGITQSPKYLFRKEGQNVTLSCEQNLNHDAMYWYRQDPGQGLRLIYYSQIVNDFQKGDIAEGYSVSREKKESFPLTVTSAQKNPTAFYLCASLDTVASEKLFFGSGTQLSVL.

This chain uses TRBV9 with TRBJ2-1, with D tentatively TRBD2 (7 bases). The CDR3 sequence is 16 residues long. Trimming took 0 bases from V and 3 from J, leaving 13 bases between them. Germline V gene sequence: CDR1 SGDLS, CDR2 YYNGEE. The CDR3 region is CASSVGAGAGYNEQFF. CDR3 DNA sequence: TGTGCCAGCAGCGTAGGGGCGGGGGCAGGCTACAATGAGCAGTTCTTC.

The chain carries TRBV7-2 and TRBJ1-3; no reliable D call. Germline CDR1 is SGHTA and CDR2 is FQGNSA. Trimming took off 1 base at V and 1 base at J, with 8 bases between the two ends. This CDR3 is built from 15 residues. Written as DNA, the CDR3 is TGTGCCAGCAGCTTAGTTGAGGGTTCTGGAAACACCATATATTTT. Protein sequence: CASSLVEGSGNTIYF.